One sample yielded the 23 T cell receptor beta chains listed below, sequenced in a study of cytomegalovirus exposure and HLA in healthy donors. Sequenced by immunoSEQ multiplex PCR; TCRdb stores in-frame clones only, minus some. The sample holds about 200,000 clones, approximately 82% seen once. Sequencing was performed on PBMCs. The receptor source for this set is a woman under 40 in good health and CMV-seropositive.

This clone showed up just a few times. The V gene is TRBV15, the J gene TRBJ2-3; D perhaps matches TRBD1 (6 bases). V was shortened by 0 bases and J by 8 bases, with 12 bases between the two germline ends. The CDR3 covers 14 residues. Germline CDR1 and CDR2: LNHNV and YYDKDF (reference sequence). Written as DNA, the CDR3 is TGTGCCACCAGCAGAGATGGTAGGGGGAGTACGCAGTATTTT. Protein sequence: CATSRDGRGSTQYF.

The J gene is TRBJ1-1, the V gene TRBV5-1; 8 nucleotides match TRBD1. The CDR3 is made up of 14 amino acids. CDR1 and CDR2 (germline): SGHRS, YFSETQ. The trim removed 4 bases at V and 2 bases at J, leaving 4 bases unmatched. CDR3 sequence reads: CASSVTGDNTEAFF. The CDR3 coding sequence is TGCGCCAGCAGCGTGACAGGGGATAACACTGAAGCTTTCTTT.

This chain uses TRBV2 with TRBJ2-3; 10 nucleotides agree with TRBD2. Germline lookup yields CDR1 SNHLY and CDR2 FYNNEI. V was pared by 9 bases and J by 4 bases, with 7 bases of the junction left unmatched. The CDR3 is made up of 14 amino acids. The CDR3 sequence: CASGASGSSDTQYF. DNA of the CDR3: TGTGCCAGTGGGGCTAGCGGGAGCTCAGATACGCAGTATTTT.

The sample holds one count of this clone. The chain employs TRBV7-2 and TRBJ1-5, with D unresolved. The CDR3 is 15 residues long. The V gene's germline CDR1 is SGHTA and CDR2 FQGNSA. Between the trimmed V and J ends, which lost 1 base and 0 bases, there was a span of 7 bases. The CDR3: CASSLVSSSNQPQHF. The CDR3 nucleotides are TGTGCCAGCAGCTTAGTGTCTTCTAGCAATCAGCCCCAGCATTTT.

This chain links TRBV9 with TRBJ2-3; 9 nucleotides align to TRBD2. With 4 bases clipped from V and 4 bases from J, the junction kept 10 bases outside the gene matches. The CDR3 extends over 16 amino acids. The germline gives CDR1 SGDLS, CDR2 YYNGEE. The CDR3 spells CASSPLGLARADTQYF. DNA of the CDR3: TGTGCCAGCAGCCCCCTCGGACTAGCGCGCGCAGATACGCAGTATTTT. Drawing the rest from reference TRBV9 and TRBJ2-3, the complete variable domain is DSGVTQTPKHLITATGQRVTLRCSPRSGDLSVYWYQQSLDQGLQFLIQYYNGEERAKGNILERFSAQQFPDLHSELNLSSLELGDSALYFCASSPLGLARADTQYFGPGTRLTVL.

CDR3: CSTRWNTEAFF. CDR3 nucleotide sequence: TGCAGCACCAGATGGAACACTGAAGCTTTCTTT. The rearrangement links TRBV29-1 to TRBJ1-1; D is undetermined. V lost 8 bases and J lost 1, with 8 bases in between. The CDR3 is 11 residues long. Germline assignment: CDR1 SQVTM and CDR2 ANQGSEA.

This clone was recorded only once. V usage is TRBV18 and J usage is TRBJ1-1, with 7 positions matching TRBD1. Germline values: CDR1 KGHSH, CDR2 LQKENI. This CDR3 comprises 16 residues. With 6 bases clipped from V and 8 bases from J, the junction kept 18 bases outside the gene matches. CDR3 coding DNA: TGTGCCAGCTCTTTTGACAGGGTCCTCAGTGGTTCCGAAGCTTTCTTT. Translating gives CASSFDRVLSGSEAFF.

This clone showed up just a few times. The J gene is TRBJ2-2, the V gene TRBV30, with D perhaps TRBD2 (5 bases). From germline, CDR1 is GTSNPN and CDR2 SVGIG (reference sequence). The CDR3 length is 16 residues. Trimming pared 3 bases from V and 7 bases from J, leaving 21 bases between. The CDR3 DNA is TGTGCCTGGAGGTTCTCTAGAGGGCGAAGAGTCGGGGAGCTGTTTTTT. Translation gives CAWRFSRGRRVGELFF.

CDR3 bases: TGTGCCAGCCGCGGGGTTGGCACTGAAGCTTTCTTT. Amino acid sequence: CASRGVGTEAFF. V gene TRBV28 combines with J gene TRBJ1-1; D not resolved. The CDR3 has 12 amino acids. Germline lookup yields CDR1 MDHEN and CDR2 SYDVKM. The germline V and J ends were trimmed by 8 bases and 4 bases, with 11 bases remaining between them.

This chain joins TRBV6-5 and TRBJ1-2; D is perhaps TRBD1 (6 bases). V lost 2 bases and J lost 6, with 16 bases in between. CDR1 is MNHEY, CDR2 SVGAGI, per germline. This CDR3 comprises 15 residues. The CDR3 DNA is TGTGCCAGCAGTTACCTCGGTTCAGGGGCAGATGGCTACACCTTC. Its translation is CASSYLGSGADGYTF.

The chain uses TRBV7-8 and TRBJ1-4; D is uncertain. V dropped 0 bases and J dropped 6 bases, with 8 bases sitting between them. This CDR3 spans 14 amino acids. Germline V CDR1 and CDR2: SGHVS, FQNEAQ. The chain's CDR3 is CASSLAGRDEKLFF. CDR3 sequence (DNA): TGTGCCAGCAGCTTAGCAGGTCGGGATGAAAAACTGTTTTTT.

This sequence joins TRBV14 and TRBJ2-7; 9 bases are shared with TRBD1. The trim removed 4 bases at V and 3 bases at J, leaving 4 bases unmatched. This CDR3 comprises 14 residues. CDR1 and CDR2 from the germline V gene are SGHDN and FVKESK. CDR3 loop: CASSPWDRDYEQYF. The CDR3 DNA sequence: TGTGCCAGCAGCCCCTGGGACAGGGACTACGAGCAGTACTTC.

The CDR3 coding sequence is TGTGCCAGTAGTATAGGCAGGGGCCAAGAGACCCAGTACTTC. Translation: CASSIGRGQETQYF. This chain uses TRBV19 with TRBJ2-5; possible D gene TRBD1, 6 bases. Trimming took off 1 base at V and 1 base at J, with 7 bases between the two ends. Per the germline V gene, CDR1 is LNHDA and CDR2 is SQIVND (reference sequence). The CDR3 covers 14 residues. Drawing the rest from reference TRBV19 and TRBJ2-5, the complete variable domain is DGGITQSPKYLFRKEGQNVTLSCEQNLNHDAMYWYRQDPGQGLRLIYYSQIVNDFQKGDIAEGYSVSREKKESFPLTVTSAQKNPTAFYLCASSIGRGQETQYFGPGTRLLVL.

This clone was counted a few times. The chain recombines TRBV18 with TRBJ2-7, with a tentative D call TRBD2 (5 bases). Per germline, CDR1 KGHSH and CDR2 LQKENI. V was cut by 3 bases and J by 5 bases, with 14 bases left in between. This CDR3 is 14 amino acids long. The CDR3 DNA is TGTGCCAGCTCACCTAACGGGGATTCCAACGAGCAGTACTTC. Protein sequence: CASSPNGDSNEQYF.

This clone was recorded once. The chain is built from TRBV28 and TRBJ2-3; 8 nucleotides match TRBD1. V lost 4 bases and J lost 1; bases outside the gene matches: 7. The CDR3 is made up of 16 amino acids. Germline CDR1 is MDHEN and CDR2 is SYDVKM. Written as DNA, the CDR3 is TGTGCCAGCAGTTCCCCGACAGGGGATGGCACAGATACGCAGTATTTT. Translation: CASSSPTGDGTDTQYF.

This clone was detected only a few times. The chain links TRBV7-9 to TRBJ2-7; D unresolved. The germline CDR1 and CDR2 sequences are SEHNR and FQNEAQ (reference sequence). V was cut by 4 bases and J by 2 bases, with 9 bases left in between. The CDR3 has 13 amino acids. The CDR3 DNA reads TGTGCCAGCAGCTATGGGCCTGCCTACGAGCAGTACTTC. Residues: CASSYGPAYEQYF.

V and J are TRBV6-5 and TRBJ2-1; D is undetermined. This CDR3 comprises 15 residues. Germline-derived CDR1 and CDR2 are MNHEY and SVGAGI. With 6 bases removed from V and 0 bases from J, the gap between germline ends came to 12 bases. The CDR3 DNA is TGTGCCAGCAGGCCACTTCACCTCTCCTACAATGAGCAGTTCTTC. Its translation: CASRPLHLSYNEQFF.

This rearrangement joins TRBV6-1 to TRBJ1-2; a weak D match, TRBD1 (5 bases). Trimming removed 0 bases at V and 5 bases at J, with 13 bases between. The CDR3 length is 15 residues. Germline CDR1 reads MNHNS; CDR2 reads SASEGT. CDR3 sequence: CASSEAVGEPYGYTF. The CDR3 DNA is TGTGCCAGCAGTGAAGCGGTAGGGGAACCGTATGGCTACACCTTC.

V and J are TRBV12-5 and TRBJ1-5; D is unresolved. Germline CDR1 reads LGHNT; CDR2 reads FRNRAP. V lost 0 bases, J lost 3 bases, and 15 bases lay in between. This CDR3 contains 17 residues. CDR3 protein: CASGLVLAGWDNQPQHF. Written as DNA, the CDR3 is TGTGCTAGTGGTTTGGTCCTAGCCGGGTGGGACAATCAGCCCCAGCATTTT.

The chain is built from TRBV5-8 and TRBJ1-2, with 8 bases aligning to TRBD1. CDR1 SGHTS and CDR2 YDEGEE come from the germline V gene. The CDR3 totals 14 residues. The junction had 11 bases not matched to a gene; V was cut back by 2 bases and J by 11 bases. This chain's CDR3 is CASSFELGQGRYTF. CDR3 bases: TGTGCCAGCAGCTTCGAGCTTGGACAGGGAAGGTACACCTTC. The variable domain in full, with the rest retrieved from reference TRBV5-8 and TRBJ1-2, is EAGVTQSPTHLIKTRGQQATLRCSPISGHTSVYWYQQALGLGLQFLLWYDEGEERNRGNFPPRFSGRQFPNYSSELNVNALELEDSALYLCASSFELGQGRYTFGSGTRLTVV.

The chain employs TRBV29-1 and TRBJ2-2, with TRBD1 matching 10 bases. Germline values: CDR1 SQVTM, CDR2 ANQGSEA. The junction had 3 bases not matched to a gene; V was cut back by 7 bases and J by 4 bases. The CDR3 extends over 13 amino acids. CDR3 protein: CSAGTGVTGELFF. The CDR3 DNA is TGCAGCGCAGGGACAGGGGTCACCGGGGAGCTGTTTTTT.

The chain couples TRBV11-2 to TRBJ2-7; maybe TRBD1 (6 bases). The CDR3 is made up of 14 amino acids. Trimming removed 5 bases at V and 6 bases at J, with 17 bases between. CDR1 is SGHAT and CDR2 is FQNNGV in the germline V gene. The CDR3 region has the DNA TGTGCCAGCAGCCCCGAGACAGGTCGGGGCGAGCAGTACTTC. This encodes CASSPETGRGEQYF. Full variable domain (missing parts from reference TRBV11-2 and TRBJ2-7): EAGVAQSPRYKIIEKRQSVAFWCNPISGHATLYWYQQILGQGPKLLIQFQNNGVVDDSQLPKDRFSAERLKGVDSTLKIQPAKLEDSAVYLCASSPETGRGEQYFGPGTRLTVT.

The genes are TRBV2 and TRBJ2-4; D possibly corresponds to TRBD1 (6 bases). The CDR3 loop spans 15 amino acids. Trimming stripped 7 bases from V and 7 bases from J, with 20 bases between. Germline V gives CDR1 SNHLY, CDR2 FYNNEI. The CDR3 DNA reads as TGTGCCAGCACTAAGACAGGAAGCGGTGGGAACATTCAGTACTTC. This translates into CASTKTGSGGNIQYF.